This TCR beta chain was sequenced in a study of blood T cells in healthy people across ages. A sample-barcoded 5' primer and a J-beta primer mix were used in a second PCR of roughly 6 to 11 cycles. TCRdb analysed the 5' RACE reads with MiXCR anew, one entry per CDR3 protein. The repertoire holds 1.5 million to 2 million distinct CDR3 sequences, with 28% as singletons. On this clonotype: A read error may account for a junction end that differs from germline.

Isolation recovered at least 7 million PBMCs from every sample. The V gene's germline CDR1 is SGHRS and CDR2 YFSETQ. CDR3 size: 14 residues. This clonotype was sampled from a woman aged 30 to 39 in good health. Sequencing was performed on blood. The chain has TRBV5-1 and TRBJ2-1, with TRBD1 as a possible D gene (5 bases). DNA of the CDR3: TGCGCCCGCAGCGATCCTAGTGGGGCAGATGAGCAGTTCTTC. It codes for CARSDPSGADEQFF.